This T cell receptor (beta chain) was sequenced for a study of cytomegalovirus exposure and HLA in healthy donors. Across the whole study: When 350 to 500 donors were genotyped, approximately 80% of them were found to fall in the Caucasian-associated ancestry cluster. Study-wide findings and caveats: About 87% or about 30% of the time was how often most TCR beta V segments were productive, according to an earlier analysis. V- and J-gene trimming of TCR beta was linked (in a later analysis) to a missense DCLRE1C variant.

Of note for this clone: Its antigen is currently unknown.

The primer mix had 60 Vbeta and 13 Jbeta primers. Authors' analysis steps: It was a later analysis that counted about 80 million unique TCR beta chains, of which about 10 million were shared. TCRdb's table, derived via immunoSEQ multiplex PCR, lists solely in-frame clones and lacks some. That table is the source of V, J and clone size, and D and trimming were worked out from the DNA. The repertoire consists of more than 150,000 clones, with 75% to 85% occurring once and the leading ten covering 2% to 2.5%. The CDR3 is 16 amino acids. Germline V CDR1 and CDR2: LNHNV, YYDKDF (reference sequence). V dropped 3 bases and J dropped 6; count of bases not matched to a gene: 6.

The chain uses TRBV15 and TRBJ2-3; TRBD2 matches 13 bases. This TCR was recovered from a young woman in good health and CMV-seronegative. The sequencing sample was made of PBMCs. The CDR3 region is CATSSFTSGRGDTQYF. The CDR3 DNA reads as TGTGCCACCAGCAGTTTTACTAGCGGGAGGGGGGATACGCAGTATTTT.